This T cell receptor beta chain is drawn from a study of T-cell memory formation after mild COVID-19. MiXCR, run by TCRdb on the 5' RACE reads, gives a single entry per CDR3 protein. This table has hundreds of thousands of distinct CDR3 sequences, about 20% appearing once. This CDR3 is built from 15 residues. The V and J ends lost 3 bases and 7 bases, in that order; junction bases with no gene match: 5. The germline V gene encodes CDR1 SEHNR and CDR2 FQNEAQ (reference sequence). Overall study results and limits: Contracting clones from day 15 to 85 showed balanced CD4/CD8; later expanders favored CD4+.

With respect to this clonotype: The antigen is not known.

The TCR originated in an adult woman who had mild COVID-19 (a few samples of this study predate the infection). Cell type and time point are not known. The chain is built from TRBV7-9 and TRBJ2-2, with 10 bases matching TRBD2. Sequenced: PBMCs or a T cell subset sorted from them (not recorded which). CDR3 in amino acids: CASSFGLAGVGELFF. Here the CDR3 DNA reads TGTGCCAGCAGCTTCGGGCTAGCGGGAGTCGGGGAGCTGTTTTTT.